This T cell receptor (beta chain) was profiled in a study of blood T cell repertoires in COVID-19. Study-wide context: The analysed material was cDNA or gDNA that came from T cells, B-cell-depleted T cells, or PBMCs.

Per the original methods: Estimation of nucleated cell counts relied on the amplification of reference gene primers. The assay was immunoSEQ multiplex PCR, and TCRdb's table has in-frame clones only and misses some. That table furnishes V, J and clone size, whereas the DNA furnished D and trimming. The sample carries approximately 250,000 clones, 84% recorded once. After removal of 3 bases from V and 3 bases from J, the junction contained 9 bases not matched to a gene. This CDR3 is 16 amino acids long. CDR1 and CDR2 (germline): SGHNT, YYREEE (reference sequence). The sample was peripheral blood. This rearrangement joins TRBV5-4 to TRBJ2-1; 7 bases agree with TRBD2. This clonotype was sampled from a man aged 50 to 60 with acute or convalescent COVID-19. The CDR3 spells CASSSGGAGVYNEQFF. The CDR3 nucleotides read TGTGCCAGCAGCTCCGGAGGCGCGGGAGTCTACAATGAGCAGTTCTTC.